Here is one T cell receptor (beta chain) with its context. Its antigen is undetermined. CDR3 length: 11 residues. The germline gives CDR1 GTSNPN, CDR2 SVGIG (reference sequence). Trimming took 1 base from V and 5 from J, leaving 5 bases between them. Sequencing used immunoSEQ multiplex PCR; TCRdb keeps in-frame clones, though not all of them. The profile shows 30,000 to 40,000 clones, just over 35% of them singletons. The data are from a study of PD-L1 blockade in urothelial cancer. Study background: Atezolizumab at 1,200 mg intravenously every 3 weeks was started by patients in the mid-2010s.

Points from the study as a whole: There were more tumor-infiltrating T lymphocytes in patients with durable benefit.

The specimen was tumor tissue, collected before atezolizumab (anti-PD-L1) treatment. The gene calls are TRBV30 and TRBJ1-2; D ambiguous. The sequence was collected from a man aged 60 to 75 with urothelial cancer. The DNA of the CDR3 is TGTGCCTGGAGTGAAATATATGGCTACACCTTC. Its protein is CAWSEIYGYTF.